Sequencing of this TCR beta chain was carried out in a study of T cell responses to AZD1222 COVID-19 vaccine. Profiled with immunoSEQ multiplex PCR; TCRdb holds only in-frame clones, not every one. The repertoire holds some 200,000 clones, with approximately 94% as singletons. CDR1 and CDR2 (germline): SGHTA, FQGNSA. This CDR3 region has 16 residues. Trimming removed 5 bases from V and 0 bases from J, with 13 bases in between. This TCR came from an adult who received the AZD1222 COVID-19 vaccine. The material was peripheral blood, obtained 28 days after the second AZD1222 dose. The gene calls are TRBV7-2 and TRBJ2-2; D might be TRBD1 (5 bases). CDR3 bases: TGTGCCAGCAGCAACCGCCGACAGACGAACACCGGGGAGCTGTTTTTT. Translated: CASSNRRQTNTGELFF.